The 12 T cell receptor beta chains below were found in one sample sequenced in a study of T cell clusters in autoimmune cytopenias. One tube held mixed TRB-A and TRB-B primer pools for touch-down PCR. Reprocessing the multiplex PCR reads, TCRdb reports a single entry for every CDR3 protein and omits DNA. This table lists 4,500 to 7,000 distinct CDR3 sequences. About 37,500 genome equivalents of blood DNA were amplified for TRB. Sequencing was performed on peripheral blood. Receptors originate from a human donor with an autoimmune cytopenia or autoimmune hepatitis (not recorded which).

This clonotype is labeled medium-sized based on frequency. The chain recombines TRBV19 with TRBJ2-1; there is no DNA to check the TCRdb D call of TRBD1. Looked up from germline, CDR1 is LNHDA and CDR2 is SQIVND (reference sequence). There are 17 residues in the CDR3. CDR3 residues: CASTGGQGVGSYNEQFF.

The V call is TRBV6-2 or TRBV6-3, the J call TRBJ1-5. The germline CDR1 and CDR2 sequences are MNHEY and SVGEGT. This CDR3 comprises 15 residues. This CDR3 reads CASSYSTARNQPQHF.

The chain is built from TRBV19 and TRBJ1-1; TCRdb indicates TRBD1, and absent DNA this call remains unverified. The CDR3 has 14 amino acids. The germline CDR1 and CDR2 sequences are LNHDA and SQIVND (reference sequence). The CDR3 region is CASISRERNTEAFF.

The CDR3 is CASSLGTVYNEQFF. V is TRBV12-3 or TRBV12-4 and J is TRBJ2-1; the TCRdb D gene call, TRBD1, has no DNA to confirm it. The CDR3 length is 14 residues.

This clonotype is deemed medium-sized by its frequency. The CDR3: CAWSPTGGLYGYTF. This chain joins TRBV30 and TRBJ1-2; as DNA is missing, the TRBD1 call by TCRdb cannot be tested. The CDR3 runs 14 residues. CDR1 is GTSNPN and CDR2 is SVGIG in the germline V gene (reference sequence).

This chain uses TRBV20-1 with TRBJ1-2; TCRdb calls TRBD1, which cannot be checked without DNA. Looked up from germline, CDR1 is DFQATT and CDR2 is SNEGSKA (reference sequence). The CDR3 has 16 amino acids. The CDR3 loop is CSAIPLGQGAYYGYTF.

This clonotype registers medium-sized by frequency. The rearrangement links TRBV6-5 to TRBJ2-3; the TRBD1 assignment by TCRdb is unverifiable without DNA. The CDR3 consists of 15 residues. The germline gives CDR1 MNHEY, CDR2 SVGAGI. The CDR3 here is CASSYSMTPGYTQYF.

This clonotype is deemed medium-sized (0.01 to 0.1%) by its frequency. CDR3 region: CASSPPAGGHYEQYF. This chain connects TRBV18 to TRBJ2-7; absent DNA, TCRdb's TRBD1 call cannot be checked. The CDR3 spans 15 residues. From germline, CDR1 is KGHSH and CDR2 LQKENI.

The CDR3 spells CASSQAINDRGNTEAFF. The V call is TRBV4-2, the J call TRBJ1-1; as DNA is missing, the TRBD1 call by TCRdb cannot be tested. The germline gives CDR1 LGHNA, CDR2 YNFKEQ. The length of the CDR3 is 17 residues.

This clonotype registers medium-sized by frequency. V gene TRBV6-2 or TRBV6-3 combines with J gene TRBJ1-2. The germline CDR1 and CDR2 sequences are MNHEY and SVGEGT. CDR3 size: 14 residues. The CDR3 loop reads CASSYFAASYGYTF.

The gene calls are TRBV6-1 and TRBJ1-4; the D call of TRBD1 rests on TCRdb alone, since no DNA is present to check it. The CDR3 is 14 amino acids. Germline CDR1 and CDR2: MNHNS and SASEGT. The CDR3 sequence: CASSEGTGFEKLFF.

By frequency, this clonotype registers medium-sized (0.01 to 0.1%). The chain links TRBV6-2 or TRBV6-3 to TRBJ2-7; the TRBD1 assignment by TCRdb is unverifiable without DNA. Per the germline V gene, CDR1 is MNHEY and CDR2 is SVGEGT. The CDR3 consists of 15 residues. CDR3 sequence reads: CASSYAADNPYEQYF.